These 15 T cell receptor beta chains were sequenced from one sample in a study of CD8 T cells in ankylosing spondylitis. Study-wide results and caveats: What appeared characteristic of ankylosing spondylitis blood was a TCR beta motif of fewer than ten highly homologous variants.

TCRdb used MiXCR to reprocess the 5' RACE reads, holding one entry per CDR3 protein. The sample has about 440,000 distinct CDR3 sequences; 17% are singletons. These receptors lack a known antigen. What was sequenced was blood, either unsorted or a sorted T cell fraction (not recorded which). These receptors were obtained from a male donor with ankylosing spondylitis.

The chain employs TRBV6-2 or TRBV6-3 and TRBJ2-1; D is possibly TRBD1 (5 bases). The germline V and J ends were trimmed by 5 bases and 7 bases, with 9 bases remaining between them. The CDR3 extends over 12 amino acids. CDR1 MNHEY and CDR2 SVGEGT come from the germline V gene. CDR3 sequence (DNA): TGTGCCAGCAGTCCCAGGGTAAATGAGCAGTTCTTC. Amino acid sequence: CASSPRVNEQFF.

This clonotype was found many times. This chain joins TRBV12-3 or TRBV12-4 and TRBJ1-6; D is unclear. This CDR3 comprises 15 residues. V dropped 2 bases and J dropped 6 bases, with 11 bases sitting between them. The CDR3 here is CASSLTGLSNSPLHF. The CDR3 nucleotides read TGTGCCAGCAGTTTAACTGGCCTCTCTAATTCACCCCTCCACTTT.

This clonotype occurred a few times. CDR3 nucleotides: TGTGCCAGCAGCCGTAGACCTGAAGCTAACTATGGCTACACCTTC. Amino acid sequence: CASSRRPEANYGYTF. This chain connects TRBV3-1 to TRBJ1-2; no reliable D call. Germline CDR1 LGHDT, CDR2 YNNKEL (reference sequence). Trimming stripped 4 bases from V and 0 bases from J, with 12 bases between. The CDR3 sequence is 15 residues long.

This clonotype was recorded a few times. The chain has TRBV7-9 and TRBJ1-2; D not certain. The CDR3 is 14 amino acids. V gave up 5 bases and J gave up 3 bases, with 13 bases separating them. Germline-derived CDR1 and CDR2 are SEHNR and FQNEAQ (reference sequence). The CDR3 DNA reads TGTGCCAGCAGCCGGGATTCTTTATACTATGGCTACACCTTC. Its translation is CASSRDSLYYGYTF.

This clonotype was observed a handful of times. The chain couples TRBV12-3 or TRBV12-4 to TRBJ2-1; possibly TRBD2 for D (5 bases). V shed 6 bases and J shed 9 bases, with 9 bases lying between them. The CDR3 runs to 11 residues. The CDR3 sequence is CASRVGAEQFF. The CDR3, as DNA: TGTGCCAGCAGAGTGGGAGCTGAGCAGTTCTTC.

The chain uses TRBV5-1 and TRBJ1-1; D possibly corresponds to TRBD1 (6 bases). Per the germline V gene, CDR1 is SGHRS and CDR2 is YFSETQ. CDR3 length: 15 amino acids. Between the trimmed V and J ends, which lost 6 bases and 4 bases, there was a span of 19 bases. In DNA, the CDR3 is TGCGCCAGCACCTTTACCCCAACAGGGACCACTGAAGCTTTCTTT. Amino acids: CASTFTPTGTTEAFF.

The chain has TRBV20-1 and TRBJ2-5, with 11 bases matching TRBD1. V gave up 1 base and J gave up 2 bases; unmatched junction bases: 9. The CDR3 contains 17 residues. CDR1 is DFQATT, CDR2 SNEGSKA, per germline (reference sequence). This chain's CDR3 is CSARAPGTGGPQETQYF. The CDR3 DNA sequence: TGCAGTGCTAGAGCCCCCGGGACAGGGGGGCCGCAAGAGACCCAGTACTTC.

The chain recombines TRBV14 with TRBJ2-2, with TRBD2 as a possible D gene (5 bases). CDR1 SGHDN and CDR2 FVKESK come from the germline V gene. Between the trimmed V and J ends, which lost 6 bases and 0 bases, there was a span of 14 bases. This CDR3 has 16 amino acids. This CDR3 reads CASSRFRTPNTGELFF. The DNA for the CDR3 is TGTGCCAGCAGTCGGTTCCGGACTCCGAACACCGGGGAGCTGTTTTTT. Using reference TRBV14 and TRBJ2-2 for the parts outside the CDR3, the full variable domain is EAGVTQFPSHSVIEKGQTVTLRCDPISGHDNLYWYRRVMGKEIKFLLHFVKESKQDESGMPNNRFLAERTGGTYSTLKVQPAELEDSGVYFCASSRFRTPNTGELFFGEGSRLTVL.

This clonotype was observed a handful of times. The chain links TRBV5-6 to TRBJ1-3; TRBD1 matches at 8 bases. The CDR3 extends over 17 amino acids. Germline V gene sequence: CDR1 SGHDT, CDR2 YYEEEE. Trimming cost V 2 bases and J 0 bases; bases outside gene matches: 7. The chain's CDR3 is CASSFTGGRYSGNTIYF. Written as DNA, the CDR3 is TGTGCCAGCAGCTTTACAGGGGGACGTTACTCTGGAAACACCATATATTTT. The complete variable domain, with remaining parts taken from reference TRBV5-6 and TRBJ1-3, reads DAGVTQSPTHLIKTRGQQVTLRCSPKSGHDTVSWYQQALGQGPQFIFQYYEEEERQRGNFPDRFSGHQFPNYSSELNVNALLLGDSALYLCASSFTGGRYSGNTIYFGEGSWLTVV.

This chain joins TRBV12-3 or TRBV12-4 and TRBJ2-3; the D is unclear. This CDR3 has 14 amino acids. Trimming stripped 1 base from V and 4 bases from J, with 9 bases between. The CDR3 here is CASSLDLAADTQYF. The DNA of the CDR3 is TGTGCCAGCAGTTTAGACCTTGCGGCAGATACGCAGTATTTT.

This clonotype was seen a few times. V is TRBV6-1 and J is TRBJ2-5; the match to TRBD2 covers 15 bases. J gave up 1 base and V 8 bases, and 5 bases lay outside the gene matches. CDR3 length: 16 residues. Germline V CDR1 and CDR2: MNHNS, SASEGT. Here the CDR3 DNA reads TGTGCCAGCCGGACTAGCGGGAGGGGTCCCCAAGAGACCCAGTACTTC. Protein: CASRTSGRGPQETQYF.

This clonotype has only a few counts. The CDR3 DNA reads as TGCGCCAGCAGCTTGGGGTTCATCAGCAATGAGCAGTTCTTC. Translated: CASSLGFISNEQFF. The V gene is TRBV5-1, the J gene TRBJ2-1; D not certain. V was clipped by 0 bases and J by 6 bases, with 10 bases between them. The CDR3 is 14 residues long. Germline CDR1 and CDR2: SGHRS and YFSETQ.

This chain joins TRBV6-2 or TRBV6-3 and TRBJ1-3; D is ambiguous. CDR1 is MNHEY, CDR2 SVGEGT, per germline. Trimming pared 7 bases from V and 0 bases from J, leaving 10 bases between. CDR3 size: 14 residues. The CDR3 nucleotides read TGTGCCAGCATGGAGGGCCGCTCTGGAAACACCATATATTTT. Protein sequence: CASMEGRSGNTIYF.

In its sample, this clonotype was seen a few times. This chain links TRBV12-3 or TRBV12-4 with TRBJ2-7; 14 nucleotides align to TRBD2. V trimming: 5 bases; J trimming: 6 bases; junction bases outside the gene matches: 6. The CDR3 loop spans 15 amino acids. CDR3 in DNA: TGTGCCAGCAGTCTTGGACTAGCGGGAGGTGGCGAGCAGTACTTC. Translation: CASSLGLAGGGEQYF.

This clonotype occurred a few times. The rearrangement joins TRBV15 to TRBJ1-5; 9 nucleotides align to TRBD1. CDR1 is LNHNV, CDR2 YYDKDF, per germline (reference sequence). The CDR3 has 12 residues. J lost 7 bases, V lost 11 bases, and 6 bases had no gene match. CDR3: CAAGQGGQPQHF. In DNA form, the CDR3 reads TGTGCCGCGGGACAGGGCGGGCAGCCCCAGCATTTT.